This entry lists 6 T cell receptor beta chains sequenced from one sample in a study of identical twins. TCRdb reprocessed the 5' RACE reads with MiXCR, giving one entry per CDR3 protein. Of hundreds of thousands of distinct CDR3 sequences listed, more than 6.5% are singletons. The data also belong to a second study, concerning yellow fever vaccine responses in identical twins.

Sequencing used PBMCs. These receptors were obtained from a woman aged 18-29 years in good health.

This clonotype has ten or more counts. The chain is built from TRBV20-1 and TRBJ2-1; TRBD2 aligns across 9 bases. The ends lost 2 bases at V and 7 bases at J; junction bases unmatched: 6. Germline assignment: CDR1 DFQATT and CDR2 SNEGSKA (reference sequence). The CDR3 contains 14 residues. The CDR3 nucleotides are TGCAGTGCTAGAATAGCGGGAGCTGGGAATGAGCAGTTCTTC. Its protein is CSARIAGAGNEQFF.

The chain combines TRBV4-2 with TRBJ2-5, with 13 bases identical to TRBD2. The germline CDR1 and CDR2 sequences are LGHNA and YNFKEQ. Losses at the gene ends were 0 bases for V and 7 bases for J; bases not matched to a gene: 14. The CDR3 spans 19 residues. In DNA form, the CDR3 reads TGTGCCAGCAGCCAAGATTTGACGACTAGCGGGGGGTCGGGGAGGACCCAGTACTTC. It is translated as CASSQDLTTSGGSGRTQYF.

This clonotype was observed at least ten times. The CDR3 bases are TGTGCCAGCTCACCGACCGCTTCTTACGAGCAGTACTTC. Its protein product is CASSPTASYEQYF. The chain joins TRBV18 to TRBJ2-7; the D is unclear. Germline loops: CDR1 KGHSH, CDR2 LQKENI. The CDR3 spans 13 residues. V lost 3 bases to trimming and J lost 4 bases, with 10 bases between them.

V usage is TRBV9 and J usage is TRBJ1-5; no definite D call. The germline V and J ends were trimmed by 4 bases and 4 bases, with 12 bases remaining between them. CDR3 length: 14 residues. Germline V gene sequence: CDR1 SGDLS, CDR2 YYNGEE. The CDR3 DNA reads TGTGCCAGCAGCCCCCCAGGTAAAAATCAGCCCCAGCATTTT. Translation gives CASSPPGKNQPQHF.

This rearrangement joins TRBV19 to TRBJ2-7; tentative D call: TRBD1 (6 bases). CDR3 length: 13 residues. Germline assignment: CDR1 LNHDA and CDR2 SQIVND (reference sequence). With 6 bases removed from V and 2 bases from J, the gap between germline ends came to 11 bases. The CDR3 nucleotides are TGTGCCAGTAGGCAGGACAGTGCCTACGAGCAGTACTTC. It translates to CASRQDSAYEQYF.

The chain is built from TRBV28 and TRBJ2-1; TRBD2 agrees at 7 bases. From germline, CDR1 is MDHEN and CDR2 SYDVKM. The CDR3 totals 15 residues. V trimming: 3 bases; J trimming: 8 bases; junction bases outside the gene matches: 10. CDR3 residues: CASSFGSGKKDEQFF. The CDR3 coding sequence is TGTGCCAGCAGTTTCGGGAGCGGGAAGAAGGATGAGCAGTTCTTC.